One and the same sample provided the 3 T cell receptor beta chains below, sequenced in a study of T cells in women clearing cervical HPV infection. Only in-frame clones appear in the TCRdb table, and some are missing; sequencing was by immunoSEQ multiplex PCR. Here the sample table reports about 33,000 clones. The sample was blood buffy coat. These receptors were taken from a woman aged 18-70 years with a cervical HPV16 infection that either progressed to CIN3+ or cleared (not recorded which).

A word on this clone: The DNA ends 3 residues before the CDR3 does, and the rest of the CDR3 is filled in from the germline J gene. The chain employs TRBV20-1 and TRBJ2-7; D gene unclear. V was clipped by 3 bases and J by 3 bases, with 9 bases between them. Germline loops: CDR1 DFQATT, CDR2 SNEGSKA (reference sequence). This CDR3 is built from 12 residues. CDR3 sequence: CSASHRNYEQYF. Incomplete CDR3 DNA: TGCAGTGCTAGCCACAGAAACTACGAG.

Notes on this clone: The CDR3 extends 3 residues past the end of the read, so its final part is completed from the germline J gene. This chain uses TRBV28 with TRBJ1-2; D is possibly TRBD1 (5 bases). This CDR3 region has 13 residues. The germline V and J ends were trimmed by 6 bases and 6 bases, with 14 bases remaining between them. Germline assignment: CDR1 MDHEN and CDR2 SYDVKM. CDR3 bases read: TGTGCCAGCAGCAGCGGGACTCCGCATGGC. Translation gives CASSSGTPHG. In full, the CDR3 reads CASSSGTPHGYTF.

Details on this clone: The CDR3 end lies 3 residues beyond the end of the read and is filled in from the germline J gene. The chain couples TRBV20-1 to TRBJ2-7, with D possibly TRBD1 on 6 matching bases. The CDR3 consists of 11 residues. The V and J ends lost 6 bases and 4 bases respectively, with 10 bases between them. CDR1 DFQATT and CDR2 SNEGSKA come from the germline V gene (reference sequence). CDR3 DNA (partial): TGCAGTGCCAAGGACAGTTACGAG. It translates to CSAKDSYE. In full, the CDR3 is CSAKDSYEQYF.